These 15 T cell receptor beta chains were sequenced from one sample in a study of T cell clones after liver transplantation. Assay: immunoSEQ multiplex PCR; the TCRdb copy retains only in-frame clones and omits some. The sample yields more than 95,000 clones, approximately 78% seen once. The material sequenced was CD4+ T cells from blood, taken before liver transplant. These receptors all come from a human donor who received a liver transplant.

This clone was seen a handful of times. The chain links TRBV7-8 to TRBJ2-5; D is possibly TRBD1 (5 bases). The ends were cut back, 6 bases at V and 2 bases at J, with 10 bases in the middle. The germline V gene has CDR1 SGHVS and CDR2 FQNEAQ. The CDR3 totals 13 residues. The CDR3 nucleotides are TGTGCCAGCAGTAGACAGACTCAAGAGACCCAGTACTTC. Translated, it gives CASSRQTQETQYF.

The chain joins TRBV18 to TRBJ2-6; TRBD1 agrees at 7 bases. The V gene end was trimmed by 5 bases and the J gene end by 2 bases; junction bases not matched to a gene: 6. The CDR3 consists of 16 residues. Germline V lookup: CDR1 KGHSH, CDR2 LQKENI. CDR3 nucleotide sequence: TGTGCCAGCTCAGGCTACAGGGGACCTGGGGCCAACGTCCTGACTTTC. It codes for CASSGYRGPGANVLTF.

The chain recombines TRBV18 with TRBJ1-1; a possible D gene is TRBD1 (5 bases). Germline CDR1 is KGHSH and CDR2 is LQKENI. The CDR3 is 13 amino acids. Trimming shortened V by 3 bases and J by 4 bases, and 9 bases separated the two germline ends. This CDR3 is CASSPAQATEAFF. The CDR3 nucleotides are TGTGCCAGCTCACCTGCACAGGCCACTGAAGCTTTCTTT.

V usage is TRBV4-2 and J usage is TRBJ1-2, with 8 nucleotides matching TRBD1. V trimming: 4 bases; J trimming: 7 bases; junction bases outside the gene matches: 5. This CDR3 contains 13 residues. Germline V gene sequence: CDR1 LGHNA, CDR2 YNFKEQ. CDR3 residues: CASSRQGTPGYTF. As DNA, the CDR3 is TGTGCCAGCAGCCGACAGGGGACCCCTGGCTACACCTTC.

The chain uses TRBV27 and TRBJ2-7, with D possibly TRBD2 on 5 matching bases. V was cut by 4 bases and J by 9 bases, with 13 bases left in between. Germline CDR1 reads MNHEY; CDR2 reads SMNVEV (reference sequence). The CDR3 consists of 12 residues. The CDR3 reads CASSSGRTLQYF. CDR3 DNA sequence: TGTGCCAGCAGTTCCGGACGGACTCTGCAGTACTTC.

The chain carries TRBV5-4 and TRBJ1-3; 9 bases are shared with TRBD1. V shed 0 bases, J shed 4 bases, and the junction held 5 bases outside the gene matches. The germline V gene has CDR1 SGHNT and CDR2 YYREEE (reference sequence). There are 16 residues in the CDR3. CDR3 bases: TGTGCCAGCAGCTTGGGGGGGACAGGGAGAGGAAACACCATATATTTT. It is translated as CASSLGGTGRGNTIYF.

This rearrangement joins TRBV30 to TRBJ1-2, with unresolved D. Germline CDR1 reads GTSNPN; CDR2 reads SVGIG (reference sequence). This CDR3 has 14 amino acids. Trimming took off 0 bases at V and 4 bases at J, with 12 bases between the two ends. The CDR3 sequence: CAWSVEKTAYGYTF. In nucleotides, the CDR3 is TGTGCCTGGAGTGTAGAGAAAACAGCCTATGGCTACACCTTC.

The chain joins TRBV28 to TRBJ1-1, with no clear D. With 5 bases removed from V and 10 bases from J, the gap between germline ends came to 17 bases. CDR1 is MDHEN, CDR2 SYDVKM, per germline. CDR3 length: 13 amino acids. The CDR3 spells CASSLSAGAGAFF. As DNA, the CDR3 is TGTGCCAGCAGTCTCTCCGCTGGTGCAGGAGCTTTCTTT.

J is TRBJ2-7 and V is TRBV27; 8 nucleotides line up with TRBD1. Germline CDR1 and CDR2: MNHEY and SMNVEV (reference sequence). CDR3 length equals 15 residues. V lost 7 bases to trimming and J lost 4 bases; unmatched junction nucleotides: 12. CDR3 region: CASTQLAGGSYEQYF. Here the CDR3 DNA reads TGTGCCAGCACTCAACTCGCAGGGGGCTCGTACGAGCAGTACTTC.

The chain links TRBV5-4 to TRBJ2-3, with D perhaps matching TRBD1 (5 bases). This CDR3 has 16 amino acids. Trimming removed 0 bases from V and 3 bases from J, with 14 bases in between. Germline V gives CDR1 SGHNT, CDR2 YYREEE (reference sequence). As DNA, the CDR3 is TGTGCCAGCAGCTTGGCCCAGGGCTTCAAAACAGATACGCAGTATTTT. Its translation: CASSLAQGFKTDTQYF.

CDR3 bases: TGTGCCAGCAGTGCGGTCAGGGGGGCCTACAATGAGCAGTTCTTC. This codes for CASSAVRGAYNEQFF. The gene calls are TRBV2 and TRBJ2-1, with D tentatively TRBD1 (7 bases). V was pared by 4 bases and J by 2 bases, with 12 bases between. The germline CDR1 and CDR2 sequences are SNHLY and FYNNEI. CDR3 size: 15 residues.

The CDR3 protein is CASSIIGTGLVRRENTIYF. In DNA, the CDR3 is TGTGCCAGTAGTATCATCGGGACAGGGCTCGTGAGGAGAGAAAACACCATATATTTT. The chain has TRBV19 and TRBJ1-3; 9 bases are shared with TRBD1. V gave up 3 bases and J gave up 6 bases; unmatched junction bases: 18. CDR1 is LNHDA and CDR2 is SQIVND in the germline V gene (reference sequence). The CDR3 runs 19 residues.

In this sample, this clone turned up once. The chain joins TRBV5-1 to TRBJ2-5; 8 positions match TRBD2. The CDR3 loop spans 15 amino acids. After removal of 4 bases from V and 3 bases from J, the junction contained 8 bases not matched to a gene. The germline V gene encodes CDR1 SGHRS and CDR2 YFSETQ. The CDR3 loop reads CASSPGGLAKETQYF. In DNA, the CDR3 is TGCGCCAGCAGCCCGGGAGGACTAGCTAAAGAGACCCAGTACTTC.

The CDR3 bases are TGTGCCAGCAGCCCTCACGAGCAGTACTTC. Encoded protein: CASSPHEQYF. This chain joins TRBV11-2 and TRBJ2-7; D gene ambiguous. The CDR3 spans 10 residues. Trimming cost V 5 bases and J 5 bases, with 4 bases left between them. Looked up from germline, CDR1 is SGHAT and CDR2 is FQNNGV.

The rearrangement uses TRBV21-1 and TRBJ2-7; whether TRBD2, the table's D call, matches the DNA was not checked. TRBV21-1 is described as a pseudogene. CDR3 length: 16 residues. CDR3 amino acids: CASSIQLAGGSYEQYF. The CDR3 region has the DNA TGTGCCAGCAGCATCCAGCTAGCGGGAGGCTCCTACGAGCAGTACTTC.